Listed below are T cell receptor beta chains from one sample, sequenced in a study of beta chain features in type 1 diabetes. Produced via immunoSEQ multiplex PCR; TCRdb's table is partial and in-frame only. The sample includes 140,000 to 150,000 clones, more than 9% of them seen just once. Sequencing was performed on naive CD4+ T cells from blood. Source of these receptors: a man younger than 35 in good health. Each CDR3 is given with its conserved first and last residue. The D gene is left open where the match is weak. Rows give clone size only sometimes, using once, few, many, or a class for an expanded clone.

>few|NA|TRBJ1-3|TRBV29-1
TGCAGCGTTGCCCGGAGAGGTACTTCTGGAAACACCATATATTTT
CSVARRGTSGNTIYF
>NA|TRBD2|TRBJ2-3|TRBV5-1
TGCGCCAGCAGCCAGGGGACTAGCGGGGGGTTGTATTTT
CASSQGTSGGLYF
>NA|NA|TRBJ2-7|TRBV9
TGTGCCAGCAGCGCAACCGGGACATCACCCTACGAGCAGTACTTC
CASSATGTSPYEQYF
>few|TRBD1|TRBJ1-5|TRBV5-1
TGCGCCAGCAGCGAGGGACAGTACAATCAGCCCCAGCATTTT
CASSEGQYNQPQHF
>many|TRBD1|TRBJ1-6|TRBV7-9
TGTGCCAGCAGCCCCGGGACAGCCTATAATTCACCCCTCCACTTT
CASSPGTAYNSPLHF
>few|NA|TRBJ2-7|TRBV10-3
TGTGCCATCAGTGAGGGGTCAGGCCAAAACTACGAGCAGTACTTC
CAISEGSGQNYEQYF
>many|NA|TRBJ1-5|TRBV28
TGTGCCAGCAGCGGGAGTCAGCCCCAGCATTTT
CASSGSQPQHF
>few|NA|TRBJ1-1|TRBV5-6
TGTGCCAGCAGCCCCAGACAGTTTTACACTGAAGCTTTCTTT
CASSPRQFYTEAFF
>few|TRBD2|TRBJ2-7|TRBV4-2
TGTGCCAGCAGCACAACTAGCGGAGGTTACGAGCAGTACTTC
CASSTTSGGYEQYF
>few|TRBD1|TRBJ1-6|TRBV4-1
TGCGCCAGCAGCCAAGATTGGCAGGGGGCAGGCCTCCACTTT
CASSQDWQGAGLHF
>few|NA|TRBJ2-1|TRBV9
TGTGCCAGCAGCGTTGACTCGTCCTACAATGAGCAGTTCTTC
CASSVDSSYNEQFF
>many|TRBD1|TRBJ2-1|TRBV4-2
TGTGCCAGCAGCCAGGCGACAGGGGGGATGACGCAGTTCTTC
CASSQATGGMTQFF
>few|NA|TRBJ1-2|TRBV14
TGTGCCAGCAGCCGGGGGCTTAACTATGGCTACACCTTC
CASSRGLNYGYTF
>few|TRBD2|TRBJ2-1|TRBV2
TGTGCCAGCAGTTGGACTAGCGGGGACAATGAGCAGTTCTTC
CASSWTSGDNEQFF
>NA|TRBD1|TRBJ2-1|TRBV5-1
TGCGCCAGCAGCCTACAGGGGAACTCCTACAATGAGCAGTTCTTC
CASSLQGNSYNEQFF
>few|NA|TRBJ1-1|TRBV7-2
TGTGCCAGCAGCTTTGGACGGGGAGAAACTGAAGCTTTCTTT
CASSFGRGETEAFF
>NA|NA|TRBJ2-7|TRBV6-5
TGTGCCAGCCGACCCGGGGGTGTCTCCTACGAGCAGTACTTC
CASRPGGVSYEQYF
>NA|NA|TRBJ1-2|TRBV10-3
TGTGCCATCAGCACTGACAAAACTAACTATGGCTACACCTTC
CAISTDKTNYGYTF
>few|NA|TRBJ2-1|TRBV5-1
TGCGCCAGCAGCTTGGCTGGGCGGGGCTCCTACAATGAGCAGTTCTTC
CASSLAGRGSYNEQFF
>NA|NA|TRBJ2-7|TRBV6-1
TGTGCCAGCAGTGAAGCCCGTTACGAGCAGTACTTC
CASSEARYEQYF
>NA|TRBD1|TRBJ1-1|TRBV7-8
TGTGCCAGCAGCTTAGGTTTACAGGGGCGAGATGCTTTCTTT
CASSLGLQGRDAFF
>NA|TRBD1|TRBJ2-3|TRBV5-6
TGTGCCAGCAGCTCTACAGGGGGCCGCACAGATACGCAGTATTTT
CASSSTGGRTDTQYF
>few|TRBD1|TRBJ2-1|TRBV5-4
TGTGCCAGCAGCCCGAACGGGCCGCAGGGGGCGCATTTTGAGCAGTTCTTC
CASSPNGPQGAHFEQFF
>NA|NA|TRBJ2-5|TRBV2
TGTGCCAGCAGTGATCTTAGTGTTGAGACCCAGTACTTC
CASSDLSVETQYF
>NA|TRBD1|TRBJ2-2|TRBV19
TGTGCCAGTAGTATTTTCGGGACAGCCACCGGGGAGCTGTTTTTT
CASSIFGTATGELFF
>NA|TRBD2|TRBJ2-3|TRBV10-3
TGTGCCATCTTACCGGGACTAGCTGTAGATACGCAGTATTTT
CAILPGLAVDTQYF